This T cell receptor (beta chain) stems from a study of blood T cell repertoires in COVID-19. Study information: Italy, Spain and the United States were the sources of the convalescent and acute COVID-19 samples.

Cohorts were determined from participant-reported clinical history. TCRdb's table, derived via immunoSEQ multiplex PCR, lists solely in-frame clones and lacks some. The sample has more than 300,000 clones, 90% to 95% seen once. Trimming removed 5 bases from V and 6 bases from J, with 19 bases in between. Germline V CDR1 and CDR2: KGHDR, SFDVKD. This CDR3 region has 15 residues. This chain connects TRBV24-1 to TRBJ2-7, with D possibly being TRBD2 (7 bases). This receptor was obtained from a woman in her 30s who had been exposed to COVID-19. The sequencing sample was made of PBMCs or T cells enriched from blood (not recorded which). The CDR3 DNA reads as TGTGCCACCAGTGCCCCCGGAAGGGGGGGGTCCGAGCAGTACTTC. It yields the protein CATSAPGRGGSEQYF.